Sequencing of this T cell receptor (beta chain) was carried out in a study of cytomegalovirus exposure and HLA in healthy donors (dated by TCRdb to between 2016 and 2019). The study in broad terms: In an earlier analysis of 550 to 750 of the donors, approximately 300 Gb of sequence data and 95 million to 130 million unique TCR beta sequences from 150 million to 200 million T cells were reported. Approximately 330 gigabases of sequencing data and approximately 92 million unique TCR sequences made up an early release that covered approximately 700 HLA-typed donors. The genetic ancestry cluster associated with self-reported Caucasian donors included over 65% of the roughly 410 genotyped donors. The study was designed to test whether signatures of past pathogen exposure could be identified by cataloging public T cell receptors. Using immunosequencing, the study profiled T cell repertoires from approximately 700 subjects and related those repertoires to cytomegalovirus serostatus. Along with the roughly 710-subject first cohort, a separate validation cohort of over a hundred different subjects was used. To predict cytomegalovirus infection status, the study combined high-throughput TCR immunosequencing, statistical association of individual TCRs with disease status, and machine learning. A later analysis re-examined previously published TCR beta repertoires from over 500 donors and added high-resolution HLA genotyping to investigate patterns of TCR occurrence. In the later analysis, no new phenotypic data were used to find candidate immune exposures; instead, reliance was placed on TCR beta sequences and their occurrence across donors. An earlier analysis of approximately 640 of the donors applied high-throughput TCR beta sequencing to assess whether each TCR beta V gene segment acted as functional or pseudogenic. Donor age, sex, ethnicity and CMV serostatus were compiled together with the repertoire data. A later genetic analysis used genome-wide SNP genotypes for about 65% of the roughly 670 donors, treating that subset as a discovery cohort. All discovery cohort repertoires had been generated using a single sequencing platform. HLA typing included class I and class II loci at four-digit resolution. Typing coverage differed by locus: A, B, C, DRB1 and DQB1 were typed in about 629-640 donors, DQA1 in 522, DPA1 in nearly 610, and DPB1 in 472. Several DR-DQ haplotypes were treated as single units for association and clustering because of strong linkage in the cohort. Among 300 to 500 genotyped donors of the cohort, an average of approximately 220,000 unique TCR beta nucleotide sequences was sequenced per donor, of which approximately 19% were non-productive.

Library prep was done by the immunoSEQ multiplex PCR assay. For the multiplex PCR, a mixture combining 60 forward primers for TCR Vbeta segments and 13 reverse primers for TCR Jbeta segments was used. A multiplex PCR assay on genomic DNA amplified the CDR3 region of rearranged TCR beta genes. The amplified TCR beta libraries were sequenced on the Illumina HiSeq System as 87-base-pair reads. Concerning the study's data processing: Across the 600 to 700 repertoires, a later analysis counted approximately 83 million unique TCR beta chains, 9.5 million to 13 million of which were shared by at least two donors. Raw reads were error-corrected and collapsed into unique sequences with a nearest-neighbor algorithm that merged closely related sequences to remove PCR and sequencing errors. CDR3 sequences were aligned to IMGT reference sequences to assign V, D and J gene segments. Each retained sequence needed at least a six-nucleotide match to both a V gene segment and a J gene segment. A rearrangement counted as productive if the CDR3 had no stop codons and remained in frame with V and J, and every other rearrangement counted as non-productive. CDR3 was defined according to IMGT convention as the region running from the second conserved V-encoded cysteine to the conserved J-encoded phenylalanine. Sequences without an unambiguous match to a single V gene segment were excluded from the earlier analysis of 450 to 650 of the donors. An earlier analysis of 587 of the donors called V segments functional above 56.7% productive rearrangements and segregating when the between-donor standard deviation exceeded 5%. A statistical classification framework was developed to diagnose cytomegalovirus status using the catalog of TCR beta chain sequences. A later analysis assigned V and J genes by comparing TCR nucleotide sequences with IMGT/GENE-DB human TR gene sequences. A later analysis assigned CDR3 sequences and most-parsimonious VDJ recombination scenarios with the TCRdist pipeline. In a later analysis, each TCR beta chain was defined by its CDR3 amino acid sequence together with its V-gene family, and reads without a unique V-gene family were excluded. In a later analysis, several hundred highly shared, low-generation-probability nucleotide sequences were removed to address suspected cross-contamination and a sequencing artifact. In a later analysis, a clonal expansion index was calculated for each public chain from normalized within-repertoire ranks of inferred template counts. In a later analysis, generation probabilities were computed using a VDJ recombination model fitted to out-of-frame rearrangements, and the results were checked against IGoR. In a later analysis, TCR-TCR, TCR-HLA and TCR-CMV co-occurrence was scored with hypergeometric tests, and a repertoire-size bias correction was applied to TCR pairs. A later analysis estimated false discovery rates by permuting HLA or CMV assignments 20 times. A later analysis grouped co-occurring TCRs with DBSCAN, adding TCRdist sequence similarity when clustering within HLA-allele-positive subsets. Repertoires with fewer than 30,000 or more than 120,000 public chains were left out of co-occurrence clustering, as were five repertoires with anomalous nucleotide sharing. In TCRdb, the immuneACCESS table is reduced to in-frame sequences with V and J assigned. These tables do not hold every clone; where another copy was compared, an unresolved V gene accounts for under half, and the others remain unexplained. V and J calls and clone size are given by that table; D and trimming were obtained from the DNA. The sample table contains around 140,000 clones; only one count was recorded for around nine tenths of them. The ten largest clones capture roughly 5% of the sample.

Study-wide conclusions, independent of this receptor: Most CMV-associated TCR beta chains appeared to be HLA-restricted in a later analysis, and the HLA associations seemed to be driven largely by CMV exposure. Immune exposure information for the cohort was limited to CMV serostatus. An association between a missense DCLRE1C variant and V-gene and J-gene trimming of TCR beta chains was found in a later genetic analysis and replicated in an independent cohort. A cluster of highly shared sequence variants was judged likely to be a technical artifact of the sequencing pipeline. According to a later analysis, parvovirus B19, influenza, CMV and Epstein-Barr virus appeared linked to several top co-occurrence clusters. Because counts were too low, 15 to 20 rarely observed V segments, including chromosome 9 orphons, were excluded from the earlier analysis of about 500 of the donors. HLA typing was unavailable for some donors at each locus, so association tests used only the typed subset. Only TCR beta chains were sequenced in this cohort, and the absence of alpha or paired-chain data limited detectable features. A further reported finding was that TCR beta sequences accurately predicted the HLA-A and HLA-B alleles for most subjects in the first cohort. Compared with the 666-donor mean, donors in an Asian-associated ancestry cluster had fewer N-insertions in productive TCRs, according to a later genetic analysis. Broadly in line with IMGT annotations, most TCR beta V segments showed up in productive rearrangements about 90% or about 30% of the time in an earlier analysis of about 500 of the donors. In both the original and validation cohorts, the classifier was reported to diagnose cytomegalovirus status with high specificity and sensitivity. According to the authors, the approach could potentially be generalized to other disease states and immunological phenotypes. Sequencing depth was assumed to be roughly uniform across donors in the presence/absence analyses, though that assumption may not hold. In a later analysis, HLA-associated TCR beta chains were found to be more clonally expanded and to have lower generation probabilities than equally common non-associated chains. A later analysis associated 15,000 or so TCR beta sequences with specific HLA alleles at a false discovery rate of 0.05. In a later analysis, the rate of TCR association differed among HLA loci, with DRB1 alleles having the most associated TCRs and HLA-C alleles having the fewest. The study gave a list of 150 to 200 TCR beta chains associated with cytomegalovirus. Three of the identified cytomegalovirus-associated TCR beta chains were confirmed in vitro to be specific for cytomegalovirus antigens. Across donors, most TCR sequences were observed very rarely, whereas some public TCRs were present in many individuals. When HLA alleles, especially DR and DQ, strongly co-occurred, attributing TCR associations to individual alleles was difficult. Some IMGT-functional V segments, including TRBV6-2 and TRBV6-3, could not be distinguished by the 87-base-pair reads and were therefore excluded. Linkage disequilibrium might explain the correlated functional status among segregating V segments, but an unknown experimental factor could not be excluded.

V sheds 2 bases and J sheds 0 bases, leaving 8 bases between their ends. The germline V gene sets CDR1 to MNHEY and CDR2 to SVGAGI. Including the terminal cysteine and phenylalanine, the CDR3 comprises 16 residues. Of the read, only the CDR3 DNA is kept; its 48 bases are in frame from base 1. The cohort consisted of 600 to 750 healthy bone marrow donors. At the time of sampling, every cohort member was nominally healthy, though immune exposures that went unrecorded were likely present. The donor tested CMV seronegative, placing the donor among the 350 or so seronegative members of the cohort. A peripheral blood sample was provided by each donor, and peripheral blood mononuclear cells were used for TCR beta sequencing. Genomic DNA was extracted from the blood cell samples with the Qiagen DNeasy Blood Extraction Kit. Of note for this clone: The target of this receptor is not known. Within one base of it there is no much larger clone, and no base qualities were kept.

Sample: PBMCs. The sequence came from a woman aged 25 to 39 in good health and CMV-seronegative. Recombination linked TRBV6-5 to TRBJ2-6, with no confident D gene call. The CDR3 region reads CASSYGGNSGANVLTF. The sequenced DNA is TGTGCCAGCAGTTACGGCGGAAACTCTGGGGCCAACGTCCTGACTTTC.